The source of this TCR beta chain is a study of blood T cells in healthy people across ages (dated by TCRdb to between 2014 and 2017). Background on the whole study: In model experiments, roughly one uniquely barcoded TCR beta cDNA molecule per two T cells was captured by template switching. Age-related changes in TCR beta repertoire diversity were measured in the study by deep sequencing normalized with unique cDNA molecular identifiers. Donors were grouped into four age groups: young (average approximately 16 years), middle-aged (39), aged (around 56) and long-lived (approximately 82). To avoid experimental bias, donors of different ages were distributed randomly across sequencing lanes. Two additional independent replicas of 1 million unique cDNA reads from the same blood draw were analyzed for two donors (one aged 18 to 29 and one aged 80 or older). Results and caveats for the whole study, not just this receptor: Estimates of total diversity based on one million sequenced T cells were regarded as lower bounds and as underestimates. Because profiling used bulk unsorted PBMCs, naive and antigen-experienced compartments could not be compared conclusively. Compared with the aged group, more naive CD4+ T cells, fewer expanded clones and increased TCR diversity were shown by the long-lived group, suggesting age selection. As age increased, observed TCR beta diversity per million T cells dropped in a roughly linear way, and a significant reduction was already evident by age 40. Observed TCR beta diversity correlated strongly with the percentage of naive T cells measured by flow cytometry. Donor CMV infection status was unknown, potentially confounding age-related changes in expanded clonotypes.

Library preparation was by 5' RACE. Sequencer: Illumina HiSeq 2500. A second PCR of roughly 7 to 12 cycles was performed with a sample-barcoded 5' primer and a J-beta primer mix. A unique molecular identifier was introduced onto each TCR beta cDNA molecule by a template-switch 5' adaptor carrying 12 random nucleotides. At least 2.5 million CDR3-containing paired-end reads were obtained from each sample. First-strand cDNA synthesis was performed from all RNA using the Mint cDNA synthesis kit, with priming by a TRBC-specific oligonucleotide. Following uracil-DNA glycosylase treatment, a first 18-cycle PCR with universal primers M1SS and BC2_uni_R was performed on all cDNA. The paper's processing steps were these. Normalization of each sample was performed by random selection of 1 million high-quality reads, each carrying a distinct molecular identifier. Instead of being binned into consensus sequences, reads that shared molecular identifiers were thrown out. MiTCR, set to a Q25 quality threshold and the strictest error-elimination algorithm, was used for CDR3 identification, clonotype clustering and error correction. Lower-bound total TCR beta diversity was estimated with a nonparametric unseen species model using Euler transformation. The public reads were reprocessed in TCRdb via fastp at Q25 and MiXCR, keeping in-frame beta chains. Every CDR3 protein is listed once, alongside the most common genes and DNA of its rows. V and J calls and clone size were set by TCRdb, not the authors. The sample table records about 700,000 distinct CDR3 sequences; approximately 31% of these occur just once. The ten largest clones capture 15% of the sample.

This clonotype was counted ten times or more. It lacks a known antigen. One base away there is no much larger clone; base qualities are not given. Donors were a few dozen systemically healthy Caucasian individuals from Russia aged roughly 6 to 100 years. Roughly 11 milliliters of peripheral blood were drawn from each donor into EDTA-treated Vacutainer tubes. Ficoll-Paque density-gradient centrifugation was used to isolate PBMCs, with at least 6.5 million per sample. Trizol reagent was used to extract total RNA from the PBMCs, yielding at least 5.5 micrograms per sample. The percentages of naive CD45RAhigh/CD27high T cells were determined by flow cytometry on a PBMC aliquot from every donor. The V end gives up 6 bases and the J end 13 bases, leaving 17 bases in the junction not matched to a gene. The CDR3 holds 14 amino acids from the cysteine to the phenylalanine. Only CDR3 DNA remains: 42 bases, in frame from the first base. As encoded in the germline V gene, CDR1 is SGHTA while CDR2 is FQGNSA.

The TCR was taken from an elderly woman in good health. Donor details come from another sample of the same person, matched by shared clones. The rearrangement joined TRBV7-2 to TRBJ2-5; TRBD1 fits 7 bases in the junction. Sequenced input: blood. The CDR3 loop reads CASSLPPTGSQRYF. The DNA sequence follows: TGTGCCAGCAGTCTCCCCCCGACAGGGTCCCAGCGGTACTTC. Here the CDR3 is joined to the reference TRBV7-2 and TRBJ2-5 genes, and the full variable domain is: GAGVSQSPSNKVTEKGKDVELRCDPISGHTALYWYRQSLGQGLEFLIYFQGNSAPDKSGLPSDRFSAERTGGSVSTLTIQRTQQEDSAVYLCASSLPPTGSQRYFGPGTRLLVL.